This entry describes one TCR beta chain. Its antigen is as yet unknown. The CDR3 covers 14 residues. The V end was cut by 0 bases, the J end by 6 bases, with 8 bases between. The germline V gene has CDR1 MNHEY and CDR2 SMNVEV (reference sequence). The hyperthyroidism was newly diagnosed and had lasted under 2 months; the patients were aged 18 to 65. Diagnoses used clinical symptoms, serum thyroxine and TRAb, thyroid ultrasound and orbital computed tomography. RNA transcripts served as the template for amplifying TCR beta CDR3 regions. Initially, a first-round RT-PCR of the TCR CDR3 employed the HTBI primer set. TCRdb recomputed calls from the multiplex PCR reads with MiXCR, one row per CDR3 protein. The sample shows about 200,000 distinct CDR3 sequences, around a sixth of them seen only once. The data are from a study of T cells in Graves' hyperthyroidism and ophthalmopathy. About the study: Blood was drawn when the patient was first diagnosed and still untreated. Study-level points and caveats: In the blood, most expanded thyroid clonotypes above 0.001 appeared as well.

The sequence derives from a woman aged 45-60 years with Graves' hyperthyroidism. This chain links TRBV27 with TRBJ2-2; TRBD2 is a possible D gene (6 bases). Source material: blood. DNA of the CDR3: TGTGCCAGCAGTTTATCCGGGGAGGCCGGGGAGCTGTTTTTT. Translating it yields CASSLSGEAGELFF.